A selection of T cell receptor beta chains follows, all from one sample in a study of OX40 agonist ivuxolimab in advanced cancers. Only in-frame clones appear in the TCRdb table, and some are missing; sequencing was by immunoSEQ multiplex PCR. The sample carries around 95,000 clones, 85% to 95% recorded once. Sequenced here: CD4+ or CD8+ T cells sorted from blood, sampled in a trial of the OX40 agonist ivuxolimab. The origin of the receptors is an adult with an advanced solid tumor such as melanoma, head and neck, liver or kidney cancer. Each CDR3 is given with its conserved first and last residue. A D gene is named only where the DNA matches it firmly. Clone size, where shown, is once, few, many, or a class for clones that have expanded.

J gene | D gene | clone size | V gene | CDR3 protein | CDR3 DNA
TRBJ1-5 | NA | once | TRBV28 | CASMGGNQPQHF | TGTGCCAGCATGGGCGGAAATCAGCCCCAGCATTTT
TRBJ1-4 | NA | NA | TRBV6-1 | CASSEVGQRNEKLFF | TGTGCCAGCAGTGAAGTTGGGCAGCGAAATGAAAAACTGTTTTTT
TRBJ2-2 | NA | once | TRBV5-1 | CASSLGTGANTGELFF | TGCGCCAGCAGCTTGGGTACGGGGGCGAACACCGGGGAGCTGTTTTTT
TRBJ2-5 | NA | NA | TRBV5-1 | CASSHDGGAETQYF | TGCGCCAGCAGCCATGACGGGGGCGCAGAGACCCAGTACTTC
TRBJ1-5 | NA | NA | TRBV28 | CASSLGGAGAQPQHF | TGTGCCAGCAGTTTGGGGGGGGCGGGGGCTCAGCCCCAGCATTTT
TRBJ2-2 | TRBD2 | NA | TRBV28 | CASSSSGGTNTGELFF | TGTGCCAGCAGTTCTAGCGGGGGGACGAACACCGGGGAGCTGTTTTTT
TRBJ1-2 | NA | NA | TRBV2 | CASRRERNYGYTF | TGTGCCAGCCGTCGGGAGAGGAACTATGGCTACACCTTC
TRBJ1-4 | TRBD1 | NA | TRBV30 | CAWSPTGEKLFF | TGTGCCTGGAGCCCAACAGGGGAGAAACTGTTTTTT
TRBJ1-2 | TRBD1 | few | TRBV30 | CAWSVLQGIAGYTF | TGTGCCTGGAGTGTACTACAGGGGATTGCGGGCTACACCTTC
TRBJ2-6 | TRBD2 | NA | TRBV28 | CASSLGLAGGGPNVLTF | TGTGCCAGCAGTTTAGGATTAGCGGGGGGTGGGCCCAACGTCCTGACTTTC
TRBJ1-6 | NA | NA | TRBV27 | CASSLRNSPLHF | TGTGCCAGCAGTCTAAGGAATTCACCCCTCCACTTT
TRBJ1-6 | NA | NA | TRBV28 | CASSSPNAYNSPLHF | TGTGCCAGCAGTTCCCCAAATGCCTATAATTCACCCCTCCACTTT
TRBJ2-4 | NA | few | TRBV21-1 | CASKACTNKPNKVPEAKNIQYF | TGTGCCAGCAAGGCCTGCACAAACAAGCCAAATAAGGTCCCCGAAGCCAAAAACATTCAGTACTTC
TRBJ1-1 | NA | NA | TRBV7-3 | CASSNGQPGSTEAFF | TGTGCCAGCAGCAACGGACAGCCAGGGAGCACTGAAGCTTTCTTT
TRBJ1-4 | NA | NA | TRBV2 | CAGGPNEKLFF | TGTGCCGGCGGACCAAATGAAAAACTGTTTTTT
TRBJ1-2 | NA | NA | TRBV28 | CATKPDTSGYTF | TGTGCCACCAAACCGGACACCTCCGGCTACACCTTC
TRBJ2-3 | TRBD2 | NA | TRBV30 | CAWRELRGGSADTQYF | TGTGCCTGGAGGGAATTACGGGGGGGCAGCGCGGATACGCAGTATTTT
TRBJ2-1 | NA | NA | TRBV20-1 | CSARGANEQFF | TGCAGTGCTAGAGGGGCCAATGAGCAGTTCTTC
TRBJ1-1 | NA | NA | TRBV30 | CAHWGALNTEAFF | TGTGCCCATTGGGGGGCTCTGAACACTGAAGCTTTCTTT
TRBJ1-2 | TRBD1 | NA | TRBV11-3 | CASSSGTDGYTF | TGTGCCAGCAGCTCAGGGACAGACGGCTACACCTTC
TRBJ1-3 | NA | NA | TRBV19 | CASSLTATRGTIYF | TGTGCCAGTAGCCTGACAGCGACTAGGGGCACCATATATTTT
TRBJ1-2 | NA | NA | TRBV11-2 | CASSLGGWGSGYTF | TGTGCCAGCAGCTTAGGGGGTTGGGGGAGTGGCTACACCTTC
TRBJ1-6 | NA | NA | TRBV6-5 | CASSARGASSPLHF | TGTGCCAGCAGTGCTCGGGGGGCCAGTTCACCCCTCCACTTT
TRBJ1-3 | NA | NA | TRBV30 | CACGTSFSGNTIYF | TGTGCCTGTGGGACATCGTTCTCTGGAAACACCATATATTTT
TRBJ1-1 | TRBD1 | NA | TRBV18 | CATPRTQGANMGTEAFF | TGTGCCACCCCCCGAACACAGGGGGCGAATATGGGCACTGAAGCTTTCTTT
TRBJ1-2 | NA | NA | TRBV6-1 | CASRQANYGYTF | TGTGCCAGCCGGCAAGCTAACTATGGCTACACCTTC
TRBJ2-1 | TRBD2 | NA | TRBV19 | CASSIVLAGVDEQFF | TGTGCCAGTAGTATCGTACTAGCGGGAGTGGATGAGCAGTTCTTC
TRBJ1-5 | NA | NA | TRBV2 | CASSERRSNQPQHF | TGTGCCAGCAGTGAACGGAGAAGCAATCAGCCCCAGCATTTT
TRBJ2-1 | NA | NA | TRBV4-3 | CASSPGKEGLDEQFF | TGCGCCAGCAGCCCAGGAAAGGAGGGCCTGGATGAGCAGTTCTTC
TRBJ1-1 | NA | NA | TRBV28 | CASTQSRGLVWNTEAFF | TGTGCCAGCACTCAATCCAGGGGATTAGTATGGAACACTGAAGCTTTCTTT
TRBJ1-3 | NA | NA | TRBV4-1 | CASSRSESSGNTIYF | TGCGCCAGCAGCCGCAGCGAGAGCTCTGGAAACACCATATATTTT
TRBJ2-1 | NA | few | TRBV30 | CAWSISGSYNEQFF | TGTGCCTGGAGTATTAGCGGCTCCTACAATGAGCAGTTCTTC
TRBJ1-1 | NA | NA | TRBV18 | CASSPWGGGTEAFF | TGTGCCAGCTCACCATGGGGGGGAGGGACTGAAGCTTTCTTT
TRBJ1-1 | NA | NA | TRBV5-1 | CASSLEVNTEAFF | TGCGCCAGCAGCTTGGAAGTGAACACTGAAGCTTTCTTT
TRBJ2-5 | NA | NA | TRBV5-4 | CASSSQETQYF | TGTGCCAGCAGCTCTCAAGAGACCCAGTACTTC
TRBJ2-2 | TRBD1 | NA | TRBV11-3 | CASSRRTGVAGELFF | TGTGCCAGCAGCAGAAGGACAGGGGTCGCCGGGGAGCTGTTTTTT
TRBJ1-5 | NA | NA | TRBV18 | CASSPEISNQPQHF | TGTGCCAGCTCACCAGAAATTAGCAATCAGCCCCAGCATTTT
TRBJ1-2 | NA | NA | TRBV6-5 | CATNTLGGYTF | TGTGCCACCAATACCTTGGGTGGCTACACCTTC
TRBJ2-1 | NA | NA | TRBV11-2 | CASSLQNEQFF | TGTGCCAGCAGCTTGCAGAATGAGCAGTTCTTC
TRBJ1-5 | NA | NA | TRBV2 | CASSEIPGYQPQHF | TGTGCCAGCAGTGAAATTCCGGGGTATCAGCCCCAGCATTTT
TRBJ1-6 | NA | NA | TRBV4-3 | CASSQSPSYNSPLHF | TGCGCCAGCAGCCAATCACCCTCCTATAATTCACCCCTCCACTTT
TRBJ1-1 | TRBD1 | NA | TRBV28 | CASSLLTGVSTEAFF | TGTGCCAGCAGTCTTTTGACAGGGGTTAGCACTGAAGCTTTCTTT
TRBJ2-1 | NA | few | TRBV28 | CASSFSGRRFF | TGTGCCAGCAGTTTCTCGGGGAGGCGGTTCTTC
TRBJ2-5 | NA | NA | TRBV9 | CASSSNSGGRQETQYF | TGTGCCAGCAGCTCCAATTCCGGGGGGCGCCAAGAGACCCAGTACTTC
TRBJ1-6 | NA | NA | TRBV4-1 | CASSQARGGFEVSPLHF | TGCGCCAGCAGCCAAGCCAGGGGTGGGTTCGAAGTCTCACCCCTCCACTTT
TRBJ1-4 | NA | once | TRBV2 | CAIQSGDEKLFF | TGTGCCATCCAATCGGGGGATGAAAAACTGTTTTTT
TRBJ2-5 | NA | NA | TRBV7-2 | CASSLVGRDQESQYF | TGTGCCAGCAGCTTAGTAGGCAGGGACCAAGAGAGCCAGTACTTC
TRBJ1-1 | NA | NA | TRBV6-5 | CASSYSARRNTEAFF | TGTGCCAGCAGTTACTCGGCGAGGCGGAACACTGAAGCTTTCTTT
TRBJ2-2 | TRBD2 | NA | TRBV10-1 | CASTSRGGFTGELFF | TGCGCCAGCACATCGCGGGGGGGTTTCACCGGGGAGCTGTTTTTT
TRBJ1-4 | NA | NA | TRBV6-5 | CASSSRGFSEKLFF | TGTGCCAGCAGTTCCCGGGGCTTTAGTGAAAAACTGTTTTTT
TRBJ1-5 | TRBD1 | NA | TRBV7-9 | CASSVGQGDNQPQHF | TGTGCCAGCAGCGTGGGACAGGGCGACAATCAGCCCCAGCATTTT
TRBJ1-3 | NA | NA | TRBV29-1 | CSGGGNSGNTIYF | TGCAGCGGCGGGGGGAACAGTGGAAACACCATATATTTT